Below, 7 T cell receptor beta chains from the same sample are listed, as sequenced in a study of T cell responses to AZD1222 COVID-19 vaccine. Data came from immunoSEQ multiplex PCR; TCRdb stores just in-frame clones and leaves some out. The sample gives some 96,000 clones, around 90% of which show up once; approximately 1.7% is in the top ten. The material sequenced was peripheral blood, taken on day 0 of AZD1222 vaccination. The receptors shown here come from an adult in good health.

The rearrangement joins TRBV28 to TRBJ1-1; TRBD1 is a possible D gene (6 bases). CDR3 length equals 13 residues. Germline assignment: CDR1 MDHEN and CDR2 SYDVKM. V lost 5 bases and J 9 bases, leaving 16 bases between the germline ends. Here the CDR3 reads CASSAQNRVQAFF. The DNA for the CDR3 is TGTGCCAGCAGTGCCCAAAACAGGGTTCAAGCTTTCTTT.

The CDR3 protein is CASSPQGGYEQYF. The CDR3 nucleotides are TGTGCCAGCAGTCCCCAGGGAGGGTACGAGCAGTACTTC. The chain combines TRBV27 with TRBJ2-7, with 7 bases fitting TRBD2. Germline V gene data show CDR1 as MNHEY and CDR2 as SMNVEV (reference sequence). The CDR3 runs 13 residues. J lost 4 bases, V lost 5 bases, and 5 bases had no gene match.

V is TRBV20-1 and J is TRBJ1-1; D not certain. Germline assignment: CDR1 DFQATT and CDR2 SNEGSKA (reference sequence). This CDR3 contains 15 residues. V gave up 3 bases and J gave up 2 bases, with 16 bases separating them. As DNA, the CDR3 is TGCAGTGCTAGTCAATCGCCAGAGACCAACACTGAAGCTTTCTTT. This encodes CSASQSPETNTEAFF.

This chain joins TRBV28 and TRBJ1-5; 10 nucleotides align to TRBD1. CDR3 length: 15 residues. The V gene end was trimmed by 6 bases and the J gene end by 2 bases; junction bases not matched to a gene: 4. Germline V gives CDR1 MDHEN, CDR2 SYDVKM. CDR3 region: CASRGQGNGNQPQHF. CDR3 sequence (DNA): TGTGCCAGCAGGGGACAGGGGAATGGCAATCAGCCCCAGCATTTT. Full variable domain (rest looked up from reference TRBV28 and TRBJ1-5): DVKVTQSSRYLVKRTGEKVFLECVQDMDHENMFWYRQDPGLGLRLIYFSYDVKMKEKGDIPEGYSVSREKKERFSLILESASTNQTSMYLCASRGQGNGNQPQHFGDGTRLSIL.

This chain joins TRBV6-5 and TRBJ1-6; TRBD1 might be the D (5 bases). CDR3 length: 16 residues. Germline assignment: CDR1 MNHEY and CDR2 SVGAGI. V was clipped by 2 bases and J by 6 bases, with 14 bases between them. The CDR3 bases are TGTGCCAGCAGTTACCAAATGGGGGGGGGTAATTCACCCCTCCACTTT. Translated: CASSYQMGGGNSPLHF.

The rearrangement joins TRBV11-3 to TRBJ2-2; perhaps TRBD1 as D (6 bases). CDR3 length equals 16 residues. Germline V CDR1 and CDR2: SGHNT, YENEEA. V shed 4 bases and J shed 1 base, with 13 bases lying between them. The CDR3 bases are TGTGCCAGCAGCTGGGGCTCGGGACAGAACACCGGGGAGCTGTTTTTT. Amino acid sequence: CASSWGSGQNTGELFF.

This clone was picked up one time. The V and J genes are TRBV11-2 and TRBJ2-7, with 7 bases aligning to TRBD2. The CDR3 loop spans 16 amino acids. J gave up 2 bases and V 1 base, and 8 bases lay outside the gene matches. The germline V gene encodes CDR1 SGHAT and CDR2 FQNNGV. The CDR3 region has the DNA TGTGCCAGCAGCTTAGGGGGGGTGGGACTAACCTACGAGCAGTACTTC. It specifies CASSLGGVGLTYEQYF.